This is a list of T cell receptor beta chains from one sample in a study of regulatory T cells in long-lasting Graves disease. TCRdb independently ran MiXCR on the multiplex PCR reads; one entry per CDR3 protein. The table shows 360,000 or so distinct CDR3 sequences, with 15% to 20% occurring only once. These data were also filed under a second study, of T cells in Graves' hyperthyroidism and ophthalmopathy.

This specimen consisted of peripheral blood mononuclear cells (PBMCs), obtained at new diagnosis, from a patient treated with antithyroid drugs. These receptors were obtained from a young woman with Graves disease. Both conserved end residues are trimmed from each CDR3. Each record gives: J gene, V gene, CDR3 protein.

>TRBJ2-5|TRBV2
ASSETSGLR
>TRBJ2-7|TRBV5-6
ASSARQGYEQY
>TRBJ2-7|TRBV10-1
ASRYPSRDRVNEQY
>TRBJ2-1|TRBV24-1
ATSVGTGAGNEQF
>TRBJ1-2|TRBV10-3
AISERVGRQDYGYT
>TRBJ2-5|TRBV7-9
ASSFPTSGEETQY
>TRBJ1-6|TRBV7-8
ASSLVLGGESPLH
>TRBJ2-7|TRBV18
ASSPGRDEQY
>NA|TRBV24-1
ATSDSGQGFQETQY
>TRBJ1-1|TRBV7-8
ASSPTEMNTEAF
>TRBJ1-4|TRBV30
AWSATGKLF